This TCR beta chain was recorded in a study of blood T cell repertoires in COVID-19. This CDR3 has 15 residues. With V trimmed by 3 bases and J by 10 bases, 15 bases remained unmatched. CDR1 and CDR2 from the germline V gene are GTSNPN and SVGIG (reference sequence). Some clones are missing from TCRdb's copy, which holds only in-frame ones; the method was immunoSEQ multiplex PCR. The table records roughly 390,000 clones, about 87% of them present only once. This sequence originates from a woman in her 30s with COVID-19, enrolled during active disease. The sequenced sample consisted of peripheral blood. The chain has TRBV30 and TRBJ2-1; TRBD2 matches 7 bases. CDR3 coding DNA: TGTGCCTGGAGAGTGGGCGGGAGTTATGTGTGCGAGCAGTTCTTC. This encodes CAWRVGGSYVCEQFF.